The 4 T cell receptor beta chains in this list originate from one sample, sequenced in a study of identical twins. A single record per CDR3 protein comes from TCRdb applying MiXCR to the 5' RACE reads. This table has about 340,000 distinct CDR3 sequences, around 12% appearing once. The same data also contributed to another study, on yellow fever vaccine responses in identical twins.

Sequenced: CD8+ T cells sorted from blood. Every receptor here comes from a woman under 30 in good health.

The chain recombines TRBV20-1 with TRBJ2-7; TRBD2 agrees at 9 bases. Germline CDR1 DFQATT, CDR2 SNEGSKA (reference sequence). Trimming at V came to 6 bases and at J to 1 base, leaving 7 bases not matched to a gene. The CDR3 spans 14 residues. The CDR3 nucleotides are TGCAGTGCCGCACTAGCGGGTGGATCCTACGAGCAGTACTTC. Translation gives CSAALAGGSYEQYF.

This chain uses TRBV10-3 with TRBJ2-1; D possibly corresponds to TRBD2 (5 bases). The CDR3 length is 15 residues. V gave up 6 bases and J gave up 8 bases, with 20 bases separating them. Germline-derived CDR1 and CDR2 are ENHRY and SYGVKD. CDR3 amino acids: CAISIGENGSDEQFF. As DNA, the CDR3 is TGTGCCATCAGCATCGGGGAGAACGGTTCGGATGAGCAGTTCTTC.

In its sample, this clonotype was seen a few times. The rearrangement links TRBV5-6 to TRBJ2-7; possibly TRBD1 for D (5 bases). V lost 1 base, J lost 6 bases, and 11 bases lay in between. The germline V gene has CDR1 SGHDT and CDR2 YYEEEE. CDR3 length: 13 amino acids. This CDR3 reads CASSLRQGSEQYV. CDR3 sequence (DNA): TGTGCCAGCAGCTTGCGCCAGGGTTCCGAGCAGTACGTC.

The chain joins TRBV28 to TRBJ2-1, with TRBD2 identical over 14 bases. Germline CDR1 reads MDHEN; CDR2 reads SYDVKM. The CDR3 is made up of 16 amino acids. The V gene end was trimmed by 5 bases and the J gene end by 4 bases; junction bases not matched to a gene: 4. CDR3 amino acids: CASSLTSGRVYNEQFF. The CDR3 nucleotides read TGTGCCAGCAGTCTGACTAGCGGGAGGGTTTACAATGAGCAGTTCTTC.